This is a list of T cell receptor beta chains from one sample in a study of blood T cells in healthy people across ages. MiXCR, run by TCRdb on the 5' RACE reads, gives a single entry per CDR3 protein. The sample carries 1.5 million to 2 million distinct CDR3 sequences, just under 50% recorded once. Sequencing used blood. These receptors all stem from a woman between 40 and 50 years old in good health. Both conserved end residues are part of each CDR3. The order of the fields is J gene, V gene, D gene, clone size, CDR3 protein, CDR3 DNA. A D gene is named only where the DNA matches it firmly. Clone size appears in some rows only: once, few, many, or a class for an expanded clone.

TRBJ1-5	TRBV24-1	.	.	CATSGLSGNQPQHF	TGTGCCACCAGTGGACTTTCAGGCAATCAGCCCCAGCATTTT
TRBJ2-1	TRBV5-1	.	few	CASSLSGWGYNEQFF	TGCGCCAGCAGCTTATCCGGGTGGGGCTACAATGAGCAGTTCTTC
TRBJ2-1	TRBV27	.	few	CASSSPSGQGRNEQFF	TGTGCCAGCAGTTCCCCTTCCGGGCAGGGGCGCAATGAGCAGTTCTTC
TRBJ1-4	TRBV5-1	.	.	CASRLGTLAREKLFF	TGCGCCAGCAGGCTTGGTACCCTTGCTCGGGAAAAACTGTTTTTT
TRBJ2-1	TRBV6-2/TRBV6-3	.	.	CASSYQGYYYNEQFF	TGTGCCAGCAGTTACCAAGGCTATTATTACAATGAGCAGTTCTTC
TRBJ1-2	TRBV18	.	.	CASSPVAEDGYTF	TGTGCCAGCTCACCAGTGGCTGAGGATGGCTACACCTTC
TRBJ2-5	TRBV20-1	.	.	CSARLPTEGGETQYF	TGCAGTGCTAGACTCCCTACCGAAGGGGGGGAGACCCAGTACTTC
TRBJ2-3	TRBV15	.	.	CATSRDPGTDTQYF	TGTGCCACCAGCAGAGATCCGGGTACAGATACGCAGTATTTT
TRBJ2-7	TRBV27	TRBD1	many	CASRRTGSYEQYF	TGTGCCAGCAGACGGACAGGGTCCTACGAGCAGTACTTC
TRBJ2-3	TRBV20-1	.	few	CSAPTWQAGSTDTQYF	TGCAGTGCTCCCACGTGGCAGGCTGGTAGCACAGATACGCAGTATTTT
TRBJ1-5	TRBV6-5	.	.	CASKLDRSHQPQHF	TGTGCCAGCAAACTAGACAGATCCCATCAGCCCCAGCATTTT
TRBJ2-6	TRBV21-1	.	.	CASSKVRQGATRSGANVLTF	TGTGCCAGCAGCAAAGTGCGACAGGGGGCTACTCGCTCTGGGGCCAACGTCCTGACTTTC
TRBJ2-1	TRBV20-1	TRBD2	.	CSAISGGAHEQFF	TGCAGTGCTATTAGCGGGGGGGCCCATGAGCAGTTCTTC
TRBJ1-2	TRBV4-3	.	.	CASSQGWAANYGYTF	TGCGCCAGCAGCCAAGGTTGGGCGGCTAACTATGGCTACACCTTC
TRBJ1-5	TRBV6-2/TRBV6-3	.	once	CASSYPPGGGNQPQHF	TGTGCCAGCAGTTATCCCCCGGGGGGAGGCAATCAGCCCCAGCATTTT
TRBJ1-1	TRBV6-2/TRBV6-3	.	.	CASSDGAGTTEAFF	TGTGCCAGCAGTGACGGGGCAGGGACCACTGAAGCTTTCTTT
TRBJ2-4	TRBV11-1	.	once	CACSLDSQRGNIQYF	TGTGCCTGCAGCTTGGACAGCCAAAGGGGAAACATTCAGTACTTC
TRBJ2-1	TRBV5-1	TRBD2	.	CASSSTLAGGLYNEQFF	TGCGCCAGCAGCTCCACCTTAGCGGGGGGGCTCTACAATGAGCAGTTCTTC
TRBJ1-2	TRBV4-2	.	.	CASSQDREGSNYGYTF	TGTGCCAGCAGCCAAGATCGGGAAGGGTCGAACTATGGCTACACCTTC
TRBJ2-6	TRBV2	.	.	CASSSGQTVFSGANVLTF	TGTGCCAGCAGTTCTGGGCAGACCGTCTTCTCTGGGGCCAACGTCCTGACTTTC
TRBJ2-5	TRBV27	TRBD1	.	CASSPRQGWETQYF	TGTGCCAGCAGTCCACGACAGGGGTGGGAGACCCAGTACTTC
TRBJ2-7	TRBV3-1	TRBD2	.	CASSQAPAGVYEQYF	TGTGCCAGCAGCCAAGCCCCAGCGGGGGTATACGAGCAGTACTTC
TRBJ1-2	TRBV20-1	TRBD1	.	CSARVSQGSYGYTF	TGCAGTGCTAGAGTCTCACAGGGGAGCTATGGCTACACCTTC
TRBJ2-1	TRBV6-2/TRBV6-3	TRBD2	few	CALSGGGKDNEQFF	TGTGCCTTGTCCGGGGGAGGGAAAGACAATGAGCAGTTCTTC
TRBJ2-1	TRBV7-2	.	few	CASSPEVSYNEQFF	TGTGCCAGCAGCCCAGAGGTATCCTACAATGAGCAGTTCTTC
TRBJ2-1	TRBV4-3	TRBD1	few	CASSQEGTGASYNEQFF	TGCGCCAGCAGCCAAGAAGGGACAGGGGCTTCCTACAATGAGCAGTTCTTC
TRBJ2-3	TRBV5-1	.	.	CASSLATNLGTDTQYF	TGCGCCAGCAGCTTGGCCACTAATCTGGGCACAGATACGCAGTATTTT